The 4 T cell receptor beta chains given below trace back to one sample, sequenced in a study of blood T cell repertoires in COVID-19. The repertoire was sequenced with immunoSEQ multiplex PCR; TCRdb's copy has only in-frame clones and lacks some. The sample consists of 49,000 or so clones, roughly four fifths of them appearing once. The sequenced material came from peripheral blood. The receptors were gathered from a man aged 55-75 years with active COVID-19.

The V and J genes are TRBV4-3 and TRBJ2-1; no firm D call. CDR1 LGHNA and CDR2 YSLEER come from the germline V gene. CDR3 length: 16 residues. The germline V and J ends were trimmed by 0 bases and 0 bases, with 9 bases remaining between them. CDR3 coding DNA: TGCGCCAGCAGCCAAGATCCCTATAGCTCCTACAATGAGCAGTTCTTC. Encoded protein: CASSQDPYSSYNEQFF.

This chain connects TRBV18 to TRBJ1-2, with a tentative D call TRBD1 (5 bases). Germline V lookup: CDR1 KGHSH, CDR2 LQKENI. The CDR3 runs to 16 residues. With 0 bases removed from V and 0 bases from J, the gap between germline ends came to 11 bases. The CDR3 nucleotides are TGTGCCAGCTCACCACCAGGGGCAGGAGCTAACTATGGCTACACCTTC. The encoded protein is CASSPPGAGANYGYTF.

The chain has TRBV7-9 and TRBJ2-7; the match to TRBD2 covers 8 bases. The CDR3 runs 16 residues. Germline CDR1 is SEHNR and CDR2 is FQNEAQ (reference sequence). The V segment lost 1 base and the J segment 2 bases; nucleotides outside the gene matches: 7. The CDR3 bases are TGTGCCAGCAGCTTAGGTGGGAGCGGGAGCCCCTACGAGCAGTACTTC. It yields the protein CASSLGGSGSPYEQYF.

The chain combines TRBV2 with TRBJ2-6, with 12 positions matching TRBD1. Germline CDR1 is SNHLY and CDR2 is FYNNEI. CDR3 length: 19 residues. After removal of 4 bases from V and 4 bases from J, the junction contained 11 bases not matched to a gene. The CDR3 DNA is TGTGCCAGCAGTGGACTACCGGGACAGGGGGCTTTCGGGGCCAACGTCCTGACTTTC. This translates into CASSGLPGQGAFGANVLTF.